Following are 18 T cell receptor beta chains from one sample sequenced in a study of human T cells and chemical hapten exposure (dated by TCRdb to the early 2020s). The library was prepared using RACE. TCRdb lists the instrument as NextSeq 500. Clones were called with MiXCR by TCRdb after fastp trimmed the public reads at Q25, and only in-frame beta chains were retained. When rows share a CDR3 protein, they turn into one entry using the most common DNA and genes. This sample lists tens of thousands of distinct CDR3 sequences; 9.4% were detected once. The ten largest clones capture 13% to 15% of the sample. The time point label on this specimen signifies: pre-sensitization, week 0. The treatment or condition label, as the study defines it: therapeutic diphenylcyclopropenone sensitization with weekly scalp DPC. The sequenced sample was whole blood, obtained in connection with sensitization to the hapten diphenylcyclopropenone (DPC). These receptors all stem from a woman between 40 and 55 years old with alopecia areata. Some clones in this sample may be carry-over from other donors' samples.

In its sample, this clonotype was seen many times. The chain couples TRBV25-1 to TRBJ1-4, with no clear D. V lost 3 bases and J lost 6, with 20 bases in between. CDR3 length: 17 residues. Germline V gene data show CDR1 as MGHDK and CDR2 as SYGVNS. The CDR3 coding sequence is TGTGCCAGCAGTGAGTCAGCCAAGTTTACCGGGGATGAAAAACTGTTTTTT. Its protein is CASSESAKFTGDEKLFF.

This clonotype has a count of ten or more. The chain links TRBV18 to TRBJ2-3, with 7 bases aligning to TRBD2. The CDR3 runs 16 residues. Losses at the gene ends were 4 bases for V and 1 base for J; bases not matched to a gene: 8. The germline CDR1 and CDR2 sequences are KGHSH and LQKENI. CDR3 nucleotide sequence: TGTGCCAGCTCACGACAGCAGGGAGGGGGCACAGATACGCAGTATTTT. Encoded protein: CASSRQQGGGTDTQYF.

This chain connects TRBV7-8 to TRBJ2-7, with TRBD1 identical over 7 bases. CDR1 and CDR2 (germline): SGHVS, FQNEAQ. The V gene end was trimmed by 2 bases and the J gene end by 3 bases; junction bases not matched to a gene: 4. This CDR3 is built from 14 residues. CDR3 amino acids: CASSLSTGLYEQYF. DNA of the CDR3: TGTGCCAGCAGCTTATCGACAGGGCTCTACGAGCAGTACTTC.

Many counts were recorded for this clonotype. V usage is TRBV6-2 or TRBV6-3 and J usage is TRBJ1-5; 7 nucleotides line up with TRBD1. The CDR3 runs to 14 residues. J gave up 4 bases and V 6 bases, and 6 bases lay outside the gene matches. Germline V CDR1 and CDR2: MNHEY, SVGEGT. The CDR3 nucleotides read TGTGCCAGCAGGGCCGGGACAGCAAATCAGCCCCAGCATTTT. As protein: CASRAGTANQPQHF.

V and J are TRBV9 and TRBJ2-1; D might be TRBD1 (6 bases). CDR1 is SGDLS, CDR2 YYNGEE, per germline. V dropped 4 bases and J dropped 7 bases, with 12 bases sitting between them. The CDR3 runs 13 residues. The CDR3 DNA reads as TGTGCCAGCAGCATAGGGGGACGGAATGAGCAGTTCTTC. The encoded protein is CASSIGGRNEQFF.

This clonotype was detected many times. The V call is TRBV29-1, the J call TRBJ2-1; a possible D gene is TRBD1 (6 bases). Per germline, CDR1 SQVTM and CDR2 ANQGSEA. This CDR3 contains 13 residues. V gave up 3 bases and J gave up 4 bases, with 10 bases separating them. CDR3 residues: CSVERGGYNEQFF. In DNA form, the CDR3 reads TGCAGCGTTGAGCGAGGGGGTTACAATGAGCAGTTCTTC.

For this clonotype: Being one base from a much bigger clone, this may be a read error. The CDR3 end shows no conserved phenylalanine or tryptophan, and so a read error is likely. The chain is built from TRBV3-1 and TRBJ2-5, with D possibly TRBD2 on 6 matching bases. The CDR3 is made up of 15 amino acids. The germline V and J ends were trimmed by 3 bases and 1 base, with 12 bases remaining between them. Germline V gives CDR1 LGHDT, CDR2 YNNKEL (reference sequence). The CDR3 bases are TGTGCCAGCAGCCAGGGTAGCGGCTTCCAAGAGACCCAGTACTCC. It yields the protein CASSQGSGFQETQYS.

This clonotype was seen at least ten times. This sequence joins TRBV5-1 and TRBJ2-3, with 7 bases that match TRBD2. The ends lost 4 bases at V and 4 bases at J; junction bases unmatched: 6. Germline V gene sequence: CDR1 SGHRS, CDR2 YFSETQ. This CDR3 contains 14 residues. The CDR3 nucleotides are TGCGCCAGCAGCCCCCGGACTAGTTCAGATACGCAGTATTTT. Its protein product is CASSPRTSSDTQYF. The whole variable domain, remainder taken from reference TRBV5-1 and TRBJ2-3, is KAGVTQTPRYLIKTRGQQVTLSCSPISGHRSVSWYQQTPGQGLQFLFEYFSETQRNKGNFPGRFSGRQFSNSRSEMNVSTLELGDSALYLCASSPRTSSDTQYFGPGTRLTVL.

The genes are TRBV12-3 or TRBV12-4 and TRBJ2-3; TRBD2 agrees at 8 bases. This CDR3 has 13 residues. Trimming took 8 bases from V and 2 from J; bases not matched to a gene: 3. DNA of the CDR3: TGTGCCAGCCAGCGGGGGCTCACAGATACGCAGTATTTT. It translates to CASQRGLTDTQYF.

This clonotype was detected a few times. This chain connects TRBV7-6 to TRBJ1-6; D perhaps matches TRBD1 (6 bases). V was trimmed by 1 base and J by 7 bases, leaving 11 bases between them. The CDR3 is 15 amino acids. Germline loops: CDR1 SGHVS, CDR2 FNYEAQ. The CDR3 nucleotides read TGTGCCAGCAGCTTAGAGGGCAGGGGAAATTCACCCCTCCACTTT. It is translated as CASSLEGRGNSPLHF.

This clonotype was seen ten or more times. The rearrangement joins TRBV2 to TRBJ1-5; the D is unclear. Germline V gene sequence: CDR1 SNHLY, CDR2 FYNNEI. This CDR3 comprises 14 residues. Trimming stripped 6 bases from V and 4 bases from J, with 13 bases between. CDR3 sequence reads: CASSPSTVNQPQHF. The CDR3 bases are TGTGCCAGCAGCCCGTCAACAGTAAATCAGCCCCAGCATTTT.

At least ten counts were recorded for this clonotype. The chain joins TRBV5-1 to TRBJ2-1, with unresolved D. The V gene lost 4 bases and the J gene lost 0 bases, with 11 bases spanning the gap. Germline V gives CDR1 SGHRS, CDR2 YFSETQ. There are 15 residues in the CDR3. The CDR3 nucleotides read TGCGCCAGCAGCCAGCAGGAGAGCTCCTACAATGAGCAGTTCTTC. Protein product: CASSQQESSYNEQFF. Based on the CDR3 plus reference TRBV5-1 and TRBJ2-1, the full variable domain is KAGVTQTPRYLIKTRGQQVTLSCSPISGHRSVSWYQQTPGQGLQFLFEYFSETQRNKGNFPGRFSGRQFSNSRSEMNVSTLELGDSALYLCASSQQESSYNEQFFGPGTRLTVL.

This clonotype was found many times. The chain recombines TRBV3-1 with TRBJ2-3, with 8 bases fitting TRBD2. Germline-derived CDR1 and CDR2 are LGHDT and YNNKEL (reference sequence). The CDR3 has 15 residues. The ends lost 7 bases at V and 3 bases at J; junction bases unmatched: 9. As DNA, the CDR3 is TGTGCCAGCATGATGGGAAGCGGGGGAACAGATACGCAGTATTTT. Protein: CASMMGSGGTDTQYF.

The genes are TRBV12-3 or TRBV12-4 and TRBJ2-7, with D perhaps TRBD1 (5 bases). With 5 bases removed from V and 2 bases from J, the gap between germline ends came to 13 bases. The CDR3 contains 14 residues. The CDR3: CASSISDSPYEQYF. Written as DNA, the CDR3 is TGTGCCAGCAGTATATCCGACAGCCCCTACGAGCAGTACTTC.

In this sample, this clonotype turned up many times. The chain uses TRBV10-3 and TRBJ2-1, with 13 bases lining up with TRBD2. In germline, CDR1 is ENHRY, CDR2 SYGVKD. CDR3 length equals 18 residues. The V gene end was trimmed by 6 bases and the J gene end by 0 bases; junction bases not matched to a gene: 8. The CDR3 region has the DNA TGTGCCATCAGAGACGGGACTAGCGGGGATAGCTCCTACAATGAGCAGTTCTTC. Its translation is CAIRDGTSGDSSYNEQFF.

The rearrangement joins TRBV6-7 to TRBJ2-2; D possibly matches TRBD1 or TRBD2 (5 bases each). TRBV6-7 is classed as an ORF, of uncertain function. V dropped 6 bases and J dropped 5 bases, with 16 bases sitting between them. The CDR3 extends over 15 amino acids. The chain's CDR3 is CASRSDGAWTGELFF. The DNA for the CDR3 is TGTGCCAGCAGGTCGGACGGGGCATGGACCGGGGAGCTGTTTTTT.

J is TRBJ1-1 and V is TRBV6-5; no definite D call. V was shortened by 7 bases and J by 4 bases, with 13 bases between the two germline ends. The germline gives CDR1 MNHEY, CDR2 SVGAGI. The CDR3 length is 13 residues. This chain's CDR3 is CASTYGGGTEAFF. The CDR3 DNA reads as TGTGCCAGCACCTATGGAGGAGGCACTGAAGCTTTCTTT.

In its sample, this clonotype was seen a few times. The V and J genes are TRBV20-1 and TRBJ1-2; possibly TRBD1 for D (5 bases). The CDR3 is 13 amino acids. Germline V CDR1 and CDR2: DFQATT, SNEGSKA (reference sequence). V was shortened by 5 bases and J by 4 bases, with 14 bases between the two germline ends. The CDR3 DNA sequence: TGCAGTGCTGGGGACCGCGGGGCCTATGGCTACACCTTC. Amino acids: CSAGDRGAYGYTF.